Described below is a single T cell receptor beta chain sequence and its context. Antigen unknown. These data originate in a study of cytomegalovirus exposure and HLA in healthy donors. Study-level results: In a later analysis, TCR beta V- and J-gene trimming showed a link to a missense DCLRE1C variant. Listed as cytomegalovirus-associated were more than 150 TCR beta chains. In an earlier analysis, about 87% or about 30%: the productive usage of most TCR beta V segments.

The PCR made use of 60 Vbeta and 13 Jbeta primers. Data came from immunoSEQ multiplex PCR; TCRdb stores just in-frame clones and leaves some out. The table has around 180,000 clones, almost 85% seen once. This sequence was found in a woman between 50 and 59 years old in good health and CMV-seronegative. The source material was PBMCs.

The CDR3 bases are TGTGCCAGCAGCTACGACAGGGGCCCCGTCACTGAAGCTTTCTTT. Its translation is CASSYDRGPVTEAFF. V gene TRBV11-2 combines with J gene TRBJ1-1; the match to TRBD1 covers 8 bases. With 4 bases clipped from V and 4 bases from J, the junction kept 8 bases outside the gene matches. CDR1 SGHAT and CDR2 FQNNGV come from the germline V gene. The CDR3 contains 15 residues. Filled out from reference TRBV11-2 and TRBJ1-1, the complete variable domain reads EAGVAQSPRYKIIEKRQSVAFWCNPISGHATLYWYQQILGQGPKLLIQFQNNGVVDDSQLPKDRFSAERLKGVDSTLKIQPAKLEDSAVYLCASSYDRGPVTEAFFGQGTRLTVV.